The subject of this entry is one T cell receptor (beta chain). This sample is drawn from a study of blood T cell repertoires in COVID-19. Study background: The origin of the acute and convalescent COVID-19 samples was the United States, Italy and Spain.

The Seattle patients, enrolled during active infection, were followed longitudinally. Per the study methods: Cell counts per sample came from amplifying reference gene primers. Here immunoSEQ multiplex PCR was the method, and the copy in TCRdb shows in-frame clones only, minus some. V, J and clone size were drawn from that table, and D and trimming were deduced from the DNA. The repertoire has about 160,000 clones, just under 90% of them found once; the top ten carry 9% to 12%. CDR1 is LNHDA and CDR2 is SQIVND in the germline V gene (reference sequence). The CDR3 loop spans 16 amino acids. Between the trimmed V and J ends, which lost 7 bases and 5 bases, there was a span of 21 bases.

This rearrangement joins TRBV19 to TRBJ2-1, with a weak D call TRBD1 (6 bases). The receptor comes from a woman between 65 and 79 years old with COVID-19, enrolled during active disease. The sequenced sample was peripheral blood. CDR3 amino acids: CASTAFGQKKNNEQFF. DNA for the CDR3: TGTGCCAGTACCGCGTTTGGACAGAAGAAAAACAATGAGCAGTTCTTC. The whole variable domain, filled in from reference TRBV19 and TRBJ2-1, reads DGGITQSPKYLFRKEGQNVTLSCEQNLNHDAMYWYRQDPGQGLRLIYYSQIVNDFQKGDIAEGYSVSREKKESFPLTVTSAQKNPTAFYLCASTAFGQKKNNEQFFGPGTRLTVL.